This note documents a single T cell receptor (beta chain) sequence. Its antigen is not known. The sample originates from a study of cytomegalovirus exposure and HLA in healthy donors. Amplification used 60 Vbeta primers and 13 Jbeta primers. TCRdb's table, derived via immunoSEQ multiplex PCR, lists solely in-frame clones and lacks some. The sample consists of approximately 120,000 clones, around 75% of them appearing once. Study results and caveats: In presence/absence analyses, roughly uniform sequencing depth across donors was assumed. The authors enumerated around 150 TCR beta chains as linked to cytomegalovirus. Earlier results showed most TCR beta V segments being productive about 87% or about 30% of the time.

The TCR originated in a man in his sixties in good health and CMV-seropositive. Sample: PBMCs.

The CDR3 region has the DNA TGTGCCAGCAGTTACTCGCTAGAGCAGTACTTC. It encodes CASSYSLEQYF. The V and J genes are TRBV6-5 and TRBJ2-5, with D uncertain. The length of the CDR3 is 11 residues. The germline gives CDR1 MNHEY, CDR2 SVGAGI. V lost 0 bases and J lost 11, with 7 bases in between.